The 12 T cell receptor beta chains below were found in one sample sequenced in a study of low-dose radiotherapy and immunotherapy resistance in tumors. First-strand cDNA relied on TRAV- and TRBV-specific primers spanning alpha and beta chains. The PCR that amplified TCRs ran for around 20 cycles, relying on a constant-region primer and a V-primer adapter. A single record per CDR3 protein comes from TCRdb applying MiXCR to the reads. The table shows around 9,000 distinct CDR3 sequences, with about 70% occurring only once. The receptors were sampled from a human donor with advanced metastatic prostate, ovarian, gallbladder or colorectal cancer (not recorded which). This table probably holds off-target reads from a library built for another chain.

A few counts support this clonotype. The gene calls are TRBV5-4 and TRBJ2-6; 11 positions agree with TRBD2. V trimming: 0 bases; J trimming: 4 bases; junction bases outside the gene matches: 9. Germline V gives CDR1 SGHNT, CDR2 YYREEE (reference sequence). This CDR3 region has 19 residues. CDR3 protein: CASSLGLAGLGRGANVLTF. CDR3 DNA sequence: TGTGCCAGCAGCTTGGGACTAGCGGGACTCGGGAGAGGGGCCAACGTCCTGACTTTC.

This clonotype has a handful of counts. This chain uses TRBV5-1 with TRBJ1-5; TRBD1 aligns across 9 bases. The CDR3 runs 14 residues. V gave up 5 bases and J gave up 4 bases; unmatched junction bases: 4. The germline gives CDR1 SGHRS, CDR2 YFSETQ. Written as DNA, the CDR3 is TGCGCCAGCAGTTCGACAGGGGGGAATCAGCCCCAGCATTTT. Translated: CASSSTGGNQPQHF.

This chain connects TRBV10-3 to TRBJ1-1; 8 bases are a match to TRBD1. Per the germline V gene, CDR1 is ENHRY and CDR2 is SYGVKD. This CDR3 is built from 13 residues. V gave up 5 bases and J gave up 3 bases; unmatched junction bases: 2. The CDR3 sequence: CAISYRGDTEAFF. The CDR3, as DNA: TGTGCCATCAGTTACAGGGGGGACACTGAAGCTTTCTTT.

V and J are TRBV2 and TRBJ2-1; TRBD1 is a possible D gene (5 bases). The V gene's germline CDR1 is SNHLY and CDR2 FYNNEI. V was clipped by 3 bases and J by 3 bases, with 12 bases between them. The CDR3 extends over 15 amino acids. The CDR3 region is CASSDVQGFYNEQFF. CDR3 nucleotide sequence: TGTGCCAGCAGTGACGTCCAGGGCTTCTACAATGAGCAGTTCTTC.

The chain couples TRBV27 to TRBJ2-7; D remains ambiguous. Germline V gene data show CDR1 as MNHEY and CDR2 as SMNVEV (reference sequence). The CDR3 loop spans 15 amino acids. V lost 5 bases and J 0 bases, leaving 14 bases between the germline ends. CDR3 loop: CASSNPGLGSYEQYF. The DNA of the CDR3 is TGTGCCAGCAGTAACCCAGGCCTCGGCTCCTACGAGCAGTACTTC.

This clonotype was recorded a few times. The V and J genes are TRBV12-3 or TRBV12-4 and TRBJ1-1, with a possible D match to TRBD1 (5 bases). Between the trimmed V and J ends, which lost 2 bases and 2 bases, there was a span of 15 bases. The CDR3 is 16 amino acids. CDR3 region: CASSLFPGGVNTEAFF. The DNA for the CDR3 is TGTGCCAGCAGTTTATTTCCGGGGGGGGTTAACACTGAAGCTTTCTTT.

This clonotype was observed a few times. The chain couples TRBV25-1 to TRBJ1-1, with D tentatively TRBD1 (6 bases). CDR1 is MGHDK, CDR2 SYGVNS, per germline. This CDR3 spans 15 amino acids. V lost 1 base, J lost 0 bases, and 9 bases lay in between. In DNA, the CDR3 is TGTGCCAGCAGTGAATGGGGACAAATGAACACTGAAGCTTTCTTT. Translated: CASSEWGQMNTEAFF.

This clonotype was seen only a few times. The V call is TRBV6-5, the J call TRBJ1-1, with TRBD1 identical over 7 bases. J gave up 4 bases and V 6 bases, and 5 bases lay outside the gene matches. In germline, CDR1 is MNHEY, CDR2 SVGAGI. The CDR3 contains 13 residues. The CDR3 region has the DNA TGTGCCAGCAGAAACAGGGGCGGCACTGAAGCTTTCTTT. It specifies CASRNRGGTEAFF.

The chain joins TRBV5-6 to TRBJ2-7; no clear D. V was clipped by 0 bases and J by 5 bases, with 9 bases between them. Germline lookup yields CDR1 SGHDT and CDR2 YYEEEE. The CDR3 loop spans 13 amino acids. The CDR3 loop is CASSLVGLDEQYF. CDR3 coding DNA: TGTGCCAGCAGCTTGGTCGGGTTGGACGAGCAGTACTTC.

This sequence joins TRBV19 and TRBJ2-3, with 9 bases lining up with TRBD1. The germline CDR1 and CDR2 sequences are LNHDA and SQIVND (reference sequence). The CDR3 has 13 amino acids. J lost 6 bases, V lost 4 bases, and 2 bases had no gene match. The CDR3 DNA is TGTGCCAGTAGTACTGGGACAGGGGATACGCAGTATTTT. It specifies CASSTGTGDTQYF.

This clonotype was found once. The chain carries TRBV29-1 and TRBJ2-2; either TRBD1 or TRBD2 may supply D (5 bases each). In germline, CDR1 is SQVTM, CDR2 ANQGSEA. Trimming stripped 6 bases from V and 6 bases from J, with 17 bases between. The CDR3 consists of 14 residues. The CDR3 bases are TGCAGCGTAGTTTCCGGGACCCGGGCCGGGGAGCTGTTTTTT. Protein: CSVVSGTRAGELFF.

The rearrangement links TRBV7-2 to TRBJ1-5; 12 positions match TRBD1. The CDR3 runs to 18 residues. After removal of 4 bases from V and 4 bases from J, the junction contained 11 bases not matched to a gene. Germline V gives CDR1 SGHTA, CDR2 FQGNSA. The CDR3 sequence: CASSSDLWDRGQNQPQHF. The CDR3, as DNA: TGTGCCAGCAGCTCCGATTTATGGGACAGGGGGCAAAATCAGCCCCAGCATTTT.